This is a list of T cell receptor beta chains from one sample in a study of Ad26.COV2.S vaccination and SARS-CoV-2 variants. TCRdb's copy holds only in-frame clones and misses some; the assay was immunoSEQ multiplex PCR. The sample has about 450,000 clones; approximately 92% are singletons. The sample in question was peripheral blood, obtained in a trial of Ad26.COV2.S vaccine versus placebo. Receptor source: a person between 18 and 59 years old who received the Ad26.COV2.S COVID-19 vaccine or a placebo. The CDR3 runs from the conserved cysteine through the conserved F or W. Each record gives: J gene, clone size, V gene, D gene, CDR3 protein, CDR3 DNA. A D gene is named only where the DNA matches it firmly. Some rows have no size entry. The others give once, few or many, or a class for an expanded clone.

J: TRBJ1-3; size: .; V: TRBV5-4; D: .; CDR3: CASSLFEGSTHSGNTIYF; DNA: TGTGCCAGCAGCTTGTTCGAGGGTTCAACACACTCTGGAAACACCATATATTTT
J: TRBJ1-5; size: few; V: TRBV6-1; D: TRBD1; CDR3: CASSEWGQGAGNQPQHF; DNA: TGTGCCAGCAGTGAATGGGGACAGGGGGCAGGAAATCAGCCCCAGCATTTT
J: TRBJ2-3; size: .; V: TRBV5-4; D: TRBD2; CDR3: CASSIGTSGSTDTQYF; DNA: TGTGCCAGCAGCATTGGGACTAGCGGGAGCACAGATACGCAGTATTTT
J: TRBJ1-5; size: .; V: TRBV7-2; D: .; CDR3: CASSLGADLGGQPQHF; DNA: TGTGCCAGCAGCTTAGGAGCGGACCTCGGTGGTCAGCCCCAGCATTTT
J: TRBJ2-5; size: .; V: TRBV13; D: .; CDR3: CASSLERQETQYF; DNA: TGTGCCAGCAGCTTAGAACGCCAAGAGACCCAGTACTTC
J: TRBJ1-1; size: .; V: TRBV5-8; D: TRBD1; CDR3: CASSGYGTVGLGAFF; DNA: TGTGCCAGCAGCGGATACGGGACAGTCGGGCTGGGAGCTTTCTTT
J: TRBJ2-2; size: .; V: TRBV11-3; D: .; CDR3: CASSLKLTGELFF; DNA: TGTGCCAGCAGCTTAAAGTTGACCGGGGAGCTGTTTTTT
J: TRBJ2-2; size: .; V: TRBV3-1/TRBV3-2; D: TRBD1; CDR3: CASSQELFPGQGGPDTGELFF; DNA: TGTGCCAGCAGCCAAGAATTATTCCCAGGACAGGGTGGGCCGGACACCGGGGAGCTGTTTTTT
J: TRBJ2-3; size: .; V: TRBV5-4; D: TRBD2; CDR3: CASSLTSGDTGTQYF; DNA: TGTGCCAGCAGCTTGACTAGCGGGGACACAGGTACGCAGTATTTT
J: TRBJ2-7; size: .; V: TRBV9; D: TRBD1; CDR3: CASSAGQGLYEQYF; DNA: TGTGCCAGCAGCGCAGGACAGGGCCTGTACGAGCAGTACTTC
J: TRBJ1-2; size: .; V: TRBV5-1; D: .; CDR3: CASSLVGADGYTF; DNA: TGCGCCAGCAGCTTGGTGGGGGCCGATGGCTACACCTTC
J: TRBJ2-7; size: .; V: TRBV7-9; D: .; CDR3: CASSLTSTSSYEQYF; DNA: TGTGCCAGCAGCTTAACGTCTACGAGTAGCTACGAGCAGTACTTC
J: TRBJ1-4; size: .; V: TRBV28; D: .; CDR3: CASRSRAEEKLFF; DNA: TGTGCCAGCAGGAGCAGGGCAGAGGAAAAACTGTTTTTT